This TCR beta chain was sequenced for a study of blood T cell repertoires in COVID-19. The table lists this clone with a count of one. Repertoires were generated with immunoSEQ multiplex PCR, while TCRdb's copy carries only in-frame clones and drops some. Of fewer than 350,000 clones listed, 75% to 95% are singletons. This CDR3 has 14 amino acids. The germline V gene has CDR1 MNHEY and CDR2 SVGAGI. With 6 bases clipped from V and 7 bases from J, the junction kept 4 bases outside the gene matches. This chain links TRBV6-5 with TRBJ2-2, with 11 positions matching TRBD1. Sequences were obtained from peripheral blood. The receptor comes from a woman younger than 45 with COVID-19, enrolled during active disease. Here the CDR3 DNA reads TGTGCCAGCAGAAGGGACAGGGGGATCGGGGAGCTGTTTTTT. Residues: CASRRDRGIGELFF.